This TCR beta chain was identified in a study of CD8 T cells in ankylosing spondylitis. Broader study findings: Certain motif variants had earlier been reported in reactive arthritis synovial fluid and blood. Matched ankylosing spondylitis synovial fluid reportedly showed significant enrichment of disease-linked clones. Seemingly distinctive of ankylosing spondylitis blood was a TCR beta motif formed by eight highly homologous variants.

In this sample, this clonotype turned up many times. Its antigen is not identified. Quantitative barcoded 5'-RACE was used to prepare TCR beta libraries. TCRdb re-called the 5' RACE reads with MiXCR, one entry per CDR3 protein. Of 200,000 to 250,000 distinct CDR3 sequences listed, around 24% are singletons. This clonotype was sampled from a male donor with ankylosing spondylitis or in good health (not recorded which). The sample comprised blood, either unsorted or a sorted T cell fraction (not recorded which).

CDR3 DNA: TGCGCCAGCAGCTTGGGGGACAACGGTCGTCACACCTTC. It yields the protein CASSLGDNGRHTF. The chain employs TRBV5-1 and TRBJ1-2; weak D call: TRBD1 (6 bases). This CDR3 has 13 residues. The ends were cut back, 0 bases at V and 12 bases at J, with 15 bases in the middle. Per the germline V gene, CDR1 is SGHRS and CDR2 is YFSETQ.